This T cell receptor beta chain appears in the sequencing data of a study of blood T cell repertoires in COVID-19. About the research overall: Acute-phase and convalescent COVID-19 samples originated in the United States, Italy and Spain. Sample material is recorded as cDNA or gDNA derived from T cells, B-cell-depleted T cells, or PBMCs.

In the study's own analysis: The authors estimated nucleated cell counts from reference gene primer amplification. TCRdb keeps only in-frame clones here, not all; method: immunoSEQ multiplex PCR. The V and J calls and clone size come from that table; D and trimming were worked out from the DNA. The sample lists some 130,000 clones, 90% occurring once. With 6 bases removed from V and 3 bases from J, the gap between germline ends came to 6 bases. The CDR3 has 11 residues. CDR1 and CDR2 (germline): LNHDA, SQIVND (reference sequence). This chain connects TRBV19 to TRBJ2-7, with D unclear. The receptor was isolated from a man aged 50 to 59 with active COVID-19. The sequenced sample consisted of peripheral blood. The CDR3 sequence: CASRPGYEQYV. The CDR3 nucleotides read TGTGCCAGTAGACCGGGCTACGAGCAGTACGTC.